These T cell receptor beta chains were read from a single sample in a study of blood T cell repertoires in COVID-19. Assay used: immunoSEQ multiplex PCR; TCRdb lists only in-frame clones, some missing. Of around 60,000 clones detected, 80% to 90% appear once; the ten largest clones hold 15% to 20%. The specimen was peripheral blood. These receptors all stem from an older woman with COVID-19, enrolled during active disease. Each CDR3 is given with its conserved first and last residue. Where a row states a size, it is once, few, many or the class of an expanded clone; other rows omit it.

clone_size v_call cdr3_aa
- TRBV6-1 CASSEGPFSYEQYF
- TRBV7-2 CASSSRTGYGYTF
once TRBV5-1 CASNRGETQYF
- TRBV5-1 CASSLVDTEAFF
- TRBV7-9 CASSLAGTGLKLFF
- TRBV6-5 CASSGQPAYEQYF
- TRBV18 CASSSGQNTGELFF
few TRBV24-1 CATSHLAGGVHEQYF
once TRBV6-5 CASSSPRKGAHYEQYF
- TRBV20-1 CSASGNYEQYF
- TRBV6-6 CASKRQEHYEQYF
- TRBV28 CASSLYRGSNQPQHF
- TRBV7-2 CASSLVTDRVTQYF
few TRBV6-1 CASSVQGPTSHYYNEQFF
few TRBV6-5 CASTMGGGQETQYF
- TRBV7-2 CASSLDGGRGGRSGTQYF
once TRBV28 CASRGPGPNYGYTF
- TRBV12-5 CASAGARETQYF
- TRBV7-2 CASSLVMAGSQPQHF
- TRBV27 CASSPPSSGNTIYF
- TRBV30 CAWSRANQPQHF
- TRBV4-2 CASSQEGTGVYEQFF
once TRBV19 CASITQGSTEAFF
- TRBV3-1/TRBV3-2 CASSQIGGEQYF
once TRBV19 CASSFRQYDGYTF
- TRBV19 CASSRTGPSSGNTIYF
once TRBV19 CASSTLGQGGEKLFF
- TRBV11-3 CASSQQGRGTEAFF
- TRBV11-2 CASSLVLAVNEQFF
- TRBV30 CAWRDSGTSDTQYF
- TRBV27 CASSHLTGTPGTYEQYF
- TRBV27 CASSFLVVGGQGVEQYF
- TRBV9 CASSFRTGGNEKLFF
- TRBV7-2 CASSLVGNIQYF
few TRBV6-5 CASSYDEVRSAEQYF
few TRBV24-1 CAARRTGSSYGYTF
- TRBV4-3 CASSQTSGTEQFF
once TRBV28 CASRSGGIEQYF
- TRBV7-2 CASSLKGTSGPNYEQYF
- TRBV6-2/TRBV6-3 CASSYARNTEAFF
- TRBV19 CASSYRETYEQYF
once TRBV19 CASSSTGLTYNEQFF
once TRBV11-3 CASSLDGGGDTDTQYF
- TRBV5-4 CASSLNTGGQTEAFF
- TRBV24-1 CATTGTRNTGELFF